The rows below give T cell receptor beta chains drawn from one sample of a study of T-cell memory formation after mild COVID-19. MiXCR, run by TCRdb on the 5' RACE reads, gives a single entry per CDR3 protein. Of around 320,000 distinct CDR3 sequences in the sample, approximately 29% are singletons; the top ten hold about 13%. Sequenced: PBMCs or a T cell subset sorted from them (not recorded which). The receptors derive from an adult woman who had mild COVID-19 (a few samples of this study predate the infection). Cell type and time point are not known. Both conserved end residues are part of each CDR3. D genes are given only for firm matches. Rows may omit the clone size; those that give it use once, few, many or a size class.

TGCGCCAGCAGCCAAGGGACGCCTAATCAGCCCCAGCATTTT	CASSQGTPNQPQHF	TRBJ1-5	.	TRBV5-1	.
TGTGCCAGCAGTTACTCTGGGCAGAATTCACCCCTCCACTTT	CASSYSGQNSPLHF	TRBJ1-6	.	TRBV6-5	.
TGTGCCAGCTCACCACGACAGATAACGGACACTGAAGCTTTCTTT	CASSPRQITDTEAFF	TRBJ1-1	.	TRBV18	.
TGTGCCAGCAGCTCAGACGGGGCCACCGGGGAGCTGTTTTTT	CASSSDGATGELFF	TRBJ2-2	few	TRBV12-3/TRBV12-4	.
TGTGCCAGCAGTTTAGTTGGCGACGTCGATACGCAGTATTTT	CASSLVGDVDTQYF	TRBJ2-3	.	TRBV12-3/TRBV12-4	.
TGTGCCAGCGAGGCCACAGATACGCAGTATTTT	CASEATDTQYF	TRBJ2-3	few	TRBV7-9	.
TGTGCCAGCAGTTTCACGGGGGATATTAACTATGGCTACACCTTC	CASSFTGDINYGYTF	TRBJ1-2	.	TRBV6-5	.
TGTGCCTGGAGTGGTGGACCACAAGAGACCCAGTACTTC	CAWSGGPQETQYF	TRBJ2-5	.	TRBV30	.
TGCAGTGCTAGAAGCAGGGAGCGCTCCTACGAGCAGTACTTC	CSARSRERSYEQYF	TRBJ2-7	.	TRBV20-1	.
TGCGCCAGCAGCTTGGATGCGGGTTACTCCTACGAGCAGTACTTC	CASSLDAGYSYEQYF	TRBJ2-7	.	TRBV5-1	.
TGTGCCAGCAGTTGGGGGCGAGGGAACGAGCAGTACTTC	CASSWGRGNEQYF	TRBJ2-7	few	TRBV6-5	.
TGTGCCAGCAGTTACGGATCTCACAGGGGTTCCAATCAGCCCCAGCATTTT	CASSYGSHRGSNQPQHF	TRBJ1-5	.	TRBV6-5	TRBD1
TGTGCCAGCAGCAAAGGAGGGACTAGCGGATACAATGAGCAGTTCTTC	CASSKGGTSGYNEQFF	TRBJ2-1	once	TRBV7-3	TRBD2
TGTGACAGCAGCCCTCGATGGGGGAGAGAGACCCAGTACTTC	CDSSPRWGRETQYF	TRBJ2-5	once	TRBV3-1	.
TGTGCCAGCAGCTTAGATCCCCCGCTATTCCCAGGGGAGACCCAGTACTTC	CASSLDPPLFPGETQYF	TRBJ2-5	few	TRBV7-8	.
TGTGCCAGCAATAGGGGCTATAATTCACCCCTCCACTTT	CASNRGYNSPLHF	TRBJ1-6	.	TRBV2	.
TGTGCCAGCAGCTTAGAAGGGGGTTTCTATGGCTACACCTTC	CASSLEGGFYGYTF	TRBJ1-2	few	TRBV7-8	.